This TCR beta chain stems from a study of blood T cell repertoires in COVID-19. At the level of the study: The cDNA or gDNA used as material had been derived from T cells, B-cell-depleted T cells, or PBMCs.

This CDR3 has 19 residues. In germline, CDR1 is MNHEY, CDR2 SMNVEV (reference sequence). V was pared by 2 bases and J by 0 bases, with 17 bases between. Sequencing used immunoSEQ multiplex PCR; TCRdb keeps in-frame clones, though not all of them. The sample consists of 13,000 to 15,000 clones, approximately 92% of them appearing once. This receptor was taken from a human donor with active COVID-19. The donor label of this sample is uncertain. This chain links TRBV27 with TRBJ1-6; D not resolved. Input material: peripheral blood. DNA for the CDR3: TGTGCCAGCAGTTTAACCGCGGGGAGCCTGAGCTCCTATAATTCACCCCTCCACTTT. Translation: CASSLTAGSLSSYNSPLHF.